This is a list of T cell receptor beta chains from one sample in a study of early T cells in non-severe SARS-CoV-2 infection. Each CDR3 protein gets one entry after TCRdb re-called the 5' RACE reads with MiXCR. The repertoire holds about 71,000 distinct CDR3 sequences, with approximately 15% as singletons. The sequenced sample was whole blood. The receptors were sampled from an adult who was a healthcare worker with PCR-confirmed SARS-CoV-2 infection or an uninfected control (not recorded which). Both conserved end residues are part of each CDR3. The order of the fields is D gene, clone size, J gene, CDR3 length, V gene, CDR3 DNA, CDR3 protein. A D gene is named only where the DNA matches it firmly. Size values are once, few and many counts, or a class for expanded clones, and some rows have none.

D: TRBD2
size: -
J: TRBJ2-3
length: 15
V: TRBV27
DNA: TGTGCCAGCAGTCCTCTAGCGGATTATATGGATACGCAGTATTTT
CDR3: CASSPLADYMDTQYF

D: -
size: -
J: TRBJ1-1
length: 16
V: TRBV6-1
DNA: TGTGCCAGCAGTGAAGAAGGCGGTTTCATGAACACTGAAGCTTTCTTT
CDR3: CASSEEGGFMNTEAFF

D: -
size: -
J: TRBJ2-1
length: 16
V: TRBV7-8
DNA: TGTGCCAGCAGCTTAGTGGGGGCGAACTCCTACAATGAGCAGTTCTTC
CDR3: CASSLVGANSYNEQFF

D: TRBD2
size: many
J: TRBJ2-3
length: 16
V: TRBV20-1
DNA: TGCAGTGCTAGGGGCGAAGCGGGGGGCTATACAGATACGCAGTATTTT
CDR3: CSARGEAGGYTDTQYF

D: -
size: -
J: TRBJ2-5
length: 15
V: TRBV28
DNA: TGTGCCAGCAGTTTACCTCTCGACTCTCAGGAGACCCAGTACTTC
CDR3: CASSLPLDSQETQYF

D: TRBD2
size: -
J: TRBJ2-7
length: 15
V: TRBV6-1
DNA: TGTGCCAGCACCCAAGTGGCTAGCGGTTCCTACGAGCAGTACTTC
CDR3: CASTQVASGSYEQYF

D: -
size: few
J: TRBJ1-5
length: 18
V: TRBV6-2/TRBV6-3
DNA: TGTGCCAGCAGGGGGCAACCGGGGTCAAGCTGGAGCAATCAGCCCCAGCATTTT
CDR3: CASRGQPGSSWSNQPQHF

D: -
size: many
J: TRBJ2-3
length: 15
V: TRBV7-3
DNA: TGTGCCAGCAGCCTAGATGGCGGGGGCCGGGATACGCAGTATTTT
CDR3: CASSLDGGGRDTQYF

D: -
size: many
J: TRBJ2-1
length: 16
V: TRBV2
DNA: TGTGCCAGCAGTGAAAGAACCTCCCGGACGGGGAATGAGCAGTTCTTC
CDR3: CASSERTSRTGNEQFF

D: -
size: -
J: TRBJ1-4
length: 11
V: TRBV29-1
DNA: TGCAGCGTTCTAGACGACGGAAAGCTGTTTTTT
CDR3: CSVLDDGKLFF

D: -
size: many
J: TRBJ2-7
length: 14
V: TRBV6-2/TRBV6-3
DNA: TGTGCCAGCAGTTACATCGCGTCCTCCTACGAGCAGTACTTC
CDR3: CASSYIASSYEQYF

D: -
size: few
J: TRBJ1-1
length: 13
V: TRBV29-1
DNA: TGCAGTTTTATAGGGGGAACGAACACTGAAGCTTTCTTT
CDR3: CSFIGGTNTEAFF

D: TRBD1
size: few
J: TRBJ1-1
length: 16
V: TRBV5-1
DNA: TGCGCCAGCACCTTGGACAGGGGGACCCAAAGGGCTGAAGCTTTCTTT
CDR3: CASTLDRGTQRAEAFF

D: -
size: many
J: TRBJ1-2
length: 14
V: TRBV29-1
DNA: TGCAGCGTTGCAGGGGATCGCGCTAACTATGGCTACACCTTC
CDR3: CSVAGDRANYGYTF

D: TRBD1
size: few
J: TRBJ2-3
length: 16
V: TRBV6-2/TRBV6-3
DNA: TGTGCCAGCAGTTACTGGACAGGATCTAGCACAGATACGCAGTATTTT
CDR3: CASSYWTGSSTDTQYF

D: -
size: many
J: TRBJ1-2
length: 12
V: TRBV7-2
DNA: TGTGCCAGCAGCTTTTTAAACAGGGGCTACACCTTC
CDR3: CASSFLNRGYTF

D: TRBD1
size: -
J: TRBJ1-4
length: 13
V: TRBV19
DNA: TGTGCCAGTACCCCTGACAGGGTCGAAAAACTGTTTTTT
CDR3: CASTPDRVEKLFF

D: TRBD2
size: -
J: TRBJ2-2
length: 16
V: TRBV3-1
DNA: TGTGCCAGCAGCCCAAGCCCGGGGGGAGTAGCCGGGGAGCTGTTTTTT
CDR3: CASSPSPGGVAGELFF

D: -
size: -
J: TRBJ2-1
length: 15
V: TRBV11-2
DNA: TGTGCCAGCAGCTTAGCGGGGACCCAATACAATGAGCAGTTCTTC
CDR3: CASSLAGTQYNEQFF

D: -
size: -
J: TRBJ2-7
length: 14
V: TRBV9
DNA: TGTGCCAGCAGCTCCGGGACACAAACCTACGAGCAGTACTTC
CDR3: CASSSGTQTYEQYF

D: TRBD1
size: -
J: TRBJ1-2
length: 15
V: TRBV7-2
DNA: TGTGCCAGCAGCCCGGAGACAGGGGCGCCGGGTGGCTACACCTTC
CDR3: CASSPETGAPGGYTF

D: -
size: few
J: TRBJ2-2
length: 15
V: TRBV5-6
DNA: TGTGCCAGCAGCCCCGGACTAGGGGGAACCGGGGAGCTGTTTTTT
CDR3: CASSPGLGGTGELFF

D: -
size: -
J: TRBJ1-2
length: 17
V: TRBV4-3
DNA: TGCGCCAGCAGCCAAGATGGGTCTTGGGCAGTGGGCTATGGCTACACCTTC
CDR3: CASSQDGSWAVGYGYTF

D: -
size: -
J: TRBJ2-1
length: 16
V: TRBV5-1
DNA: TGCGCCAGCAGCTTGGGGGTTCCGTCACCTGACAATGAGCAGTTCTTC
CDR3: CASSLGVPSPDNEQFF

D: -
size: few
J: TRBJ2-4
length: 15
V: TRBV5-5
DNA: TGTGCCAGCAGCTCCCCAGGGGATCTGGGGAACATTCAGTACTTC
CDR3: CASSSPGDLGNIQYF

D: -
size: -
J: TRBJ2-1
length: 14
V: TRBV19
DNA: TGTGCCAGTAGCCTCGTGGACAGCATCAATGAGCAGTTCTTC
CDR3: CASSLVDSINEQFF

D: -
size: -
J: TRBJ1-1
length: 15
V: TRBV5-1
DNA: TGCGCCAGCAGCCGGCAGGGGAGGGATGAGGCTGAAGCTTTCTTT
CDR3: CASSRQGRDEAEAFF

D: -
size: -
J: TRBJ2-2
length: 11
V: TRBV29-1
DNA: TGCAGCGTTGGTGCCACCGGGGAGCTGTTTTTT
CDR3: CSVGATGELFF

D: TRBD1
size: -
J: TRBJ1-2
length: 13
V: TRBV7-3
DNA: TGTGCCAGCAGCTTTACAGGGGGCGATGGCTACACCTTC
CDR3: CASSFTGGDGYTF

D: -
size: few
J: TRBJ1-2
length: 12
V: TRBV29-1
DNA: TGCAGCGTTGAGATAGAGAGGGATGGCTACACCTTC
CDR3: CSVEIERDGYTF

D: -
size: many
J: TRBJ2-3
length: 15
V: TRBV7-6
DNA: TGTGCCAGCAGCTTCAGGGGCCCGTTCACAGATACGCAGTATTTT
CDR3: CASSFRGPFTDTQYF

D: TRBD1
size: -
J: TRBJ2-7
length: 15
V: TRBV4-3
DNA: TGCGCCAGCAGCCTAGGACAGGGGGAGTCGTACGAGCAGTACTTC
CDR3: CASSLGQGESYEQYF

D: TRBD2
size: many
J: TRBJ2-3
length: 14
V: TRBV29-1
DNA: TGCAGCATTAGCGGGGGCACGGGCACAGATACGCAGTATTTT
CDR3: CSISGGTGTDTQYF